What follows are 27 T cell receptor beta chains derived from one specimen sequenced in a study of regulatory T cells in long-lasting Graves disease (dated by TCRdb to the early 2020s). Library generation was performed with multiplex PCR. The instrument was an Illumina HiSeq 4000. To build TCR beta libraries, CDR3 regions were amplified by Arm-PCR using iRepertoire HTBI primers. In-frame beta chains were kept once TCRdb had trimmed the public reads at Q25 with fastp and called clones with MiXCR. Entries are consolidated by CDR3 protein sequence, retaining the most common genes and DNA. This sample comprises about 420,000 distinct CDR3 sequences, 16% of them detected only once. Together, the top ten hold less than 30% of the sample. Reading the label with the study, this specimen's time point is: newly diagnosed GD, antithyroid drugs for less than 3 months. For both TCR sequencing and RNA sequencing, RNA was extracted from PBMCs using TRIzol.

These data also formed part of another study, on T cells in Graves' hyperthyroidism and ophthalmopathy.

The sequences come from peripheral blood mononuclear cells (PBMCs), collected at new diagnosis, from a patient treated with antithyroid drugs. These receptors were obtained from a woman between 18 and 29 years old with Graves disease. Donor details come from another sample of the same person, matched by shared clones.

In the case of this clonotype: A far larger clone differs by one base, so this is likely a read error. The rearrangement joins TRBV28 to TRBJ2-1; 8 positions agree with TRBD1. This CDR3 spans 16 amino acids. Germline trimming cut 2 bases from V and 10 bases from J; bases unmatched to any gene: 13. Germline CDR1 is MDHEN and CDR2 is SYDVKM. CDR3 nucleotide sequence: TGTGCCAGCAGTTTACCCCCGGACAGGGAATACTACGAGCAGTTCTTC. Residues: CASSLPPDREYYEQFF.

This clonotype was counted only a few times. This chain uses TRBV4-1 with TRBJ2-7; D gene uncertain. CDR3 length: 15 residues. Trimming shortened V by 0 bases and J by 4 bases, and 13 bases separated the two germline ends. Germline CDR1 is MGHRA and CDR2 is YSYEKL. The CDR3 sequence is CASSQDLRPSYEQYF. The CDR3, as DNA: TGCGCCAGCAGCCAAGATTTGCGGCCTTCGTACGAGCAGTACTTC.

At least ten counts were recorded for this clonotype. This sequence joins TRBV12-3 or TRBV12-4 and TRBJ2-7; TRBD2 is a possible D gene (5 bases). V lost 5 bases and J 4 bases, leaving 15 bases between the germline ends. The CDR3 has 14 residues. CDR3 residues: CASSRPPGSYEQYF. CDR3 DNA sequence: TGTGCCAGCAGTCGCCCCCCGGGGTCGTACGAGCAGTACTTC.

The rearrangement uses TRBV3-1 and TRBJ2-5; TRBD2 matches at 9 bases. Looked up from germline, CDR1 is LGHDT and CDR2 is YNNKEL (reference sequence). With 3 bases clipped from V and 4 bases from J, the junction kept 6 bases outside the gene matches. This CDR3 has 15 amino acids. DNA of the CDR3: TGTGCCAGCAGCCATCGTAGCGGGAGCGCAGAGACCCAGTACTTC. Its translation: CASSHRSGSAETQYF.

This clonotype was observed a few times. V and J are TRBV4-2 and TRBJ2-3; 9 nucleotides align to TRBD1. There are 15 residues in the CDR3. The trim removed 2 bases at V and 8 bases at J, leaving 8 bases unmatched. CDR1 LGHNA and CDR2 YNFKEQ come from the germline V gene. The CDR3 DNA reads TGTGCCAGCAGCCAATCCGGGACAGGGAGGGGTACGCAGTATTTT. Translation: CASSQSGTGRGTQYF.

Points on this clonotype: A read error may explain this, as a much larger clone is one base away. The chain employs TRBV12-3 or TRBV12-4 and TRBJ2-7; 7 bases line up with TRBD2. V was pared by 4 bases and J by 9 bases, with 12 bases of the junction left unmatched. This CDR3 comprises 14 residues. The CDR3 nucleotides are TGTGCCAGCAGTTCCGGACTAGAGGGCCTCGGGCAGTACTTC. Residues: CASSSGLEGLGQYF.

This clonotype was recorded at least ten times. J is TRBJ1-5 and V is TRBV12-3 or TRBV12-4, with unresolved D. Trimming cost V 4 bases and J 4 bases, with 8 bases left between them. This CDR3 has 13 residues. CDR3 region: CASSWERNQPQHF. The CDR3 DNA sequence: TGTGCCAGCAGTTGGGAGAGAAATCAGCCCCAGCATTTT.

This clonotype showed up just a few times. V usage is TRBV6-1 and J usage is TRBJ2-7; 11 bases fit TRBD1. Trimming cost V 11 bases and J 3 bases; bases outside gene matches: 6. CDR1 is MNHNS, CDR2 SASEGT, per germline. CDR3 length: 13 residues. CDR3: CASPGQGDYEQYF. The CDR3 coding sequence is TGTGCCTCCCCGGGACAGGGGGACTACGAGCAGTACTTC.

This clonotype appeared a few times. The chain uses TRBV2 and TRBJ1-5, with TRBD1 as a possible D gene (5 bases). Germline-derived CDR1 and CDR2 are SNHLY and FYNNEI. This CDR3 region has 15 residues. Trimming removed 6 bases at V and 5 bases at J, with 17 bases between. Here the CDR3 reads CASSQSGPSYQPQHF. The CDR3, as DNA: TGTGCCAGCAGCCAGTCAGGGCCCTCTTATCAGCCCCAGCATTTT. The full variable domain, with the rest looked up from reference TRBV2 and TRBJ1-5, is EPEVTQTPSHQVTQMGQEVILRCVPISNHLYFYWYRQILGQKVEFLVSFYNNEISEKSEIFDDQFSVERPDGSNFTLKIRSTKLEDSAMYFCASSQSGPSYQPQHFGDGTRLSIL.

This clonotype was found a few times. The genes are TRBV29-1 and TRBJ1-5; D not certain. The CDR3 is 12 amino acids. The germline CDR1 and CDR2 sequences are SQVTM and ANQGSEA. V dropped 7 bases and J dropped 1 base, with 8 bases sitting between them. CDR3 loop: CSAAGSNQPQHF. CDR3 DNA sequence: TGCAGCGCCGCAGGCAGCAATCAGCCCCAGCATTTT.

This CDR3 is CASSSDRGGEQFF. Written as DNA, the CDR3 is TGTGCCAGCAGCTCGGACAGGGGGGGCGAGCAGTTCTTC. The chain recombines TRBV7-3 with TRBJ2-1; TRBD1 aligns across 10 bases. J was trimmed by 10 bases and V by 4 bases; bases with no gene match: 4. Germline lookup yields CDR1 SGHTA and CDR2 FQGTGA. The CDR3 is made up of 13 amino acids.

This chain links TRBV20-1 with TRBJ2-1; TRBD2 matches 13 bases. V trimming: 6 bases; J trimming: 15 bases; junction bases outside the gene matches: 11. Germline V lookup: CDR1 DFQATT, CDR2 SNEGSKA (reference sequence). CDR3 length: 13 residues. CDR3 sequence reads: CSARTSGSLRMFF. DNA for the CDR3: TGCAGTGCAAGGACTAGCGGGAGTTTAAGGATGTTCTTC.

This chain joins TRBV28 and TRBJ1-5, with D possibly matching TRBD1 (5 bases). V lost 6 bases to trimming and J lost 3 bases, with 15 bases between them. The germline V gene has CDR1 MDHEN and CDR2 SYDVKM. There are 15 residues in the CDR3. CDR3 in amino acids: CASSIRQLLNQPQHF. CDR3 coding DNA: TGTGCCAGCAGCATTCGACAGCTTCTCAATCAGCCCCAGCATTTT.

The V gene is TRBV28, the J gene TRBJ2-3; D may match TRBD1 or TRBD2 (5 bases each). The CDR3 has 14 residues. The germline V gene encodes CDR1 MDHEN and CDR2 SYDVKM. Trimming took 7 bases from V and 2 from J, leaving 13 bases between them. CDR3 region: CASTRDESTDTQYF. The CDR3 DNA follows: TGTGCCAGCACCAGGGACGAATCCACAGATACGCAGTATTTT.

This rearrangement joins TRBV7-8 to TRBJ1-5; D gene uncertain. V was trimmed by 10 bases and J by 4 bases, leaving 20 bases between them. The length of the CDR3 is 15 residues. The germline gives CDR1 SGHVS, CDR2 FQNEAQ. CDR3 DNA sequence: TGTGCCATTAGTAGGCGTCCCAGCGAAAATCAGCCCCAGCATTTT. This gives the protein CAISRRPSENQPQHF.

On this clonotype itself: One end of the junction is discordant with germline, which a read error may explain. This rearrangement joins TRBV27 to TRBJ2-1, with D possibly TRBD1 on 6 matching bases. The CDR3 has 15 residues. Germline V lookup: CDR1 MNHEY, CDR2 SMNVEV (reference sequence). CDR3 nucleotide sequence: TGTGCCAGCAGTAGGACAGACAATACCTATAATGAGCAGTTCTTC. This gives the protein CASSRTDNTYNEQFF.

This clonotype was seen many times. The chain employs TRBV28 and TRBJ2-7; D gene unclear. V dropped 1 base and J dropped 7 bases, with 17 bases sitting between them. CDR3 size: 15 residues. CDR1 is MDHEN and CDR2 is SYDVKM in the germline V gene. The CDR3 DNA is TGTGCCAGCAGTTTATTGGCGCTAGGCCCCCTTGAGCAGTACTTC. The encoded protein is CASSLLALGPLEQYF.

The table lists this clonotype with many counts. J is TRBJ2-3 and V is TRBV12-3 or TRBV12-4; perhaps TRBD2 as D (5 bases). V lost 0 bases, J lost 2 bases, and 15 bases lay in between. The CDR3 is 17 residues long. CDR3 DNA: TGTGCCAGCAGTTTAGCCTCATTGAACCGGGACACAGATACGCAGTATTTT. This gives the protein CASSLASLNRDTDTQYF.

At least ten counts were recorded for this clonotype. The chain carries TRBV13 and TRBJ2-7, with D unclear. The CDR3 runs 14 residues. V lost 4 bases, J lost 1 base, and 11 bases lay in between. CDR1 and CDR2 from the germline V gene are PRHDT and FYEKMQ (reference sequence). Here the CDR3 DNA reads TGTGCCAGCAGCTCTATGGATACATCCTACGAGCAGTACTTC. Translating gives CASSSMDTSYEQYF.

The sample holds many counts of this clonotype. This chain connects TRBV11-2 to TRBJ1-2; weak D call: TRBD1 (6 bases). The CDR3 is 15 amino acids. Trimming pared 5 bases from V and 4 bases from J, leaving 17 bases between. The germline gives CDR1 SGHAT, CDR2 FQNNGV. As DNA, the CDR3 is TGTGCCAGCAGCGAACAGGGTGAGAGTATCTATGGCTACACCTTC. It translates to CASSEQGESIYGYTF.

This clonotype occurred a few times. The chain joins TRBV10-3 to TRBJ2-7; TRBD2 matches 9 bases. Trimming cost V 4 bases and J 2 bases; bases outside gene matches: 6. Germline CDR1 and CDR2: ENHRY and SYGVKD. The CDR3 length is 15 residues. CDR3: CAISAQAGGAYEQYF. CDR3 nucleotides: TGTGCCATCAGTGCCCAAGCGGGAGGAGCCTACGAGCAGTACTTC.

This clonotype was detected only a few times. V gene TRBV6-7 combines with J gene TRBJ2-7; D is uncertain. TRBV6-7 has ORF status, its function being uncertain. This CDR3 has 13 amino acids. Trimming removed 5 bases at V and 0 bases at J, with 8 bases between. The CDR3 region is CASSKGSSYEQYF. As DNA, the CDR3 is TGTGCCAGCAGTAAGGGAAGCTCCTACGAGCAGTACTTC.

At least ten counts were recorded for this clonotype. The rearrangement uses TRBV10-3 and TRBJ2-7; 7 nucleotides align to TRBD1. The CDR3 consists of 13 residues. V gave up 8 bases and J gave up 6 bases; unmatched junction bases: 10. CDR1 and CDR2 from the germline V gene are ENHRY and SYGVKD. The CDR3 DNA is TGTGCCATCGCTCAGACAGGGTTCGTCGAGCAGTACTTC. It translates to CAIAQTGFVEQYF.

The chain recombines TRBV27 with TRBJ1-5; D remains unclear. This CDR3 spans 14 amino acids. V shed 8 bases and J shed 7 bases, with 18 bases lying between them. Germline assignment: CDR1 MNHEY and CDR2 SMNVEV (reference sequence). CDR3 DNA sequence: TGTGCCAGCCGCGGAGTGGGAAAAGAGCAGCCCCAGCATTTT. It codes for CASRGVGKEQPQHF.

The rearrangement joins TRBV27 to TRBJ2-4; 9 bases agree with TRBD1. Germline-derived CDR1 and CDR2 are MNHEY and SMNVEV (reference sequence). CDR3 size: 14 residues. V shed 10 bases and J 6 bases; nucleotides not matched to a gene: 10. The CDR3 DNA reads TGTGCCACCGGGTACGGGACAGGGTTAAACATTCAGTACTTC. It yields the protein CATGYGTGLNIQYF.

The chain links TRBV27 to TRBJ1-5, with D perhaps TRBD1 (6 bases). Between the trimmed V and J ends, which lost 5 bases and 5 bases, there was a span of 19 bases. This CDR3 has 16 residues. The germline V gene encodes CDR1 MNHEY and CDR2 SMNVEV (reference sequence). CDR3 bases: TGTGCCAGCAGTGGGGGGGGCGCGGCGGGAGATCAGCCCCAGCATTTT. This gives the protein CASSGGGAAGDQPQHF.

The chain carries TRBV24-1 and TRBJ2-5; possible D gene TRBD2, 5 bases. Deletions cut 3 bases from V and 5 bases from J, with 15 bases between. The CDR3 is 15 residues long. Looked up from germline, CDR1 is KGHDR and CDR2 is SFDVKD. DNA of the CDR3: TGTGCCACCAGTGATCCTGCCGCGGGTGGGGAGACCCAGTACTTC. Translation gives CATSDPAAGGETQYF.